Presented here are 20 T cell receptor beta chains from one specimen sequenced in a study of cytomegalovirus exposure and HLA in healthy donors. The PCR made use of 60 Vbeta and 13 Jbeta primers. This table comes from immunoSEQ multiplex PCR, and its TCRdb copy is limited to in-frame clones, with some not included. The data hold over 110,000 clones, with about four fifths observed a single time. The sequenced sample was PBMCs. These receptors all stem from a female donor in good health and CMV-seronegative.

This clone was seen a handful of times. The chain has TRBV30 and TRBJ2-1, with D hard to call. V was shortened by 1 base and J by 10 bases, with 14 bases between the two germline ends. The CDR3 has 13 residues. The germline V gene encodes CDR1 GTSNPN and CDR2 SVGIG (reference sequence). The CDR3 region has the DNA TGTGCCTGGAGTGGGAGTCCCGACGGGGAGCAGTTCTTC. This sequence encodes CAWSGSPDGEQFF. Filled out from reference TRBV30 and TRBJ2-1, the complete variable domain reads SQTIHQWPATLVQPVGSPLSLECTVEGTSNPNLYWYRQAAGRGLQLLFYSVGIGQISSEVPQNLSASRPQDRQFILSSKKLLLSDSGFYLCAWSGSPDGEQFFGPGTRLTVL.

V and J are TRBV7-2 and TRBJ2-1, with D hard to call. CDR1 and CDR2 (germline): SGHTA, FQGNSA. Trimming took 0 bases from V and 4 from J, leaving 7 bases between them. This CDR3 is 14 amino acids long. CDR3 nucleotides: TGTGCCAGCAGCTTAGCAGAACGGTACAATGAGCAGTTCTTC. This sequence encodes CASSLAERYNEQFF.

This chain joins TRBV2 and TRBJ1-5, with D maybe TRBD1 (5 bases). Germline V gene lookup returns CDR1 SNHLY and CDR2 FYNNEI. The CDR3 spans 15 residues. Trimming removed 7 bases from V and 5 bases from J, with 18 bases in between. CDR3 nucleotides: TGTGCCAGCACCATCCAGGGCGGGGAACATCAGCCCCAGCATTTT. Translated: CASTIQGGEHQPQHF.

The chain employs TRBV10-3 and TRBJ2-1; the match to TRBD2 covers 7 bases. This CDR3 has 15 residues. V lost 1 base to trimming and J lost 6 bases; unmatched junction nucleotides: 6. The germline V gene has CDR1 ENHRY and CDR2 SYGVKD. The CDR3 sequence is CAISEFGGGPNEQFF. The CDR3 DNA sequence: TGTGCCATCAGTGAGTTTGGGGGAGGGCCCAATGAGCAGTTCTTC.

The rearrangement uses TRBV5-4 and TRBJ2-3, with 8 positions matching TRBD2. The CDR3 totals 15 residues. Germline CDR1 SGHNT, CDR2 YYREEE (reference sequence). The J segment lost 2 bases and the V segment lost 5 bases, leaving 7 bases of the junction unmatched. The CDR3 spells CASSLKRESTDTQYF. CDR3 DNA sequence: TGTGCCAGCAGTTTAAAGCGGGAGTCCACAGATACGCAGTATTTT.

J is TRBJ2-1 and V is TRBV11-3; possible D gene TRBD1, 5 bases. The CDR3 is 16 amino acids. Germline CDR1 SGHNT, CDR2 YENEEA. Trimming pared 5 bases from V and 3 bases from J, leaving 17 bases between. The CDR3 loop reads CASSAEKGRGYNEQFF. The CDR3 DNA reads as TGTGCCAGCAGCGCCGAGAAGGGTAGGGGCTACAATGAGCAGTTCTTC.

The chain carries TRBV28 and TRBJ2-5; 8 bases agree with TRBD2. Trimming at V came to 4 bases and at J to 4 bases, leaving 8 bases not matched to a gene. This CDR3 has 15 residues. Germline CDR1 MDHEN, CDR2 SYDVKM. CDR3 in amino acids: CASSSGGLVRETQYF. In nucleotides, the CDR3 is TGTGCCAGCAGTTCGGGGGGGCTGGTGCGAGAGACCCAGTACTTC.

The gene calls are TRBV9 and TRBJ1-2; 8 bases fit TRBD1. This CDR3 spans 15 amino acids. V gave up 3 bases and J gave up 4 bases; unmatched junction bases: 8. Germline lookup yields CDR1 SGDLS and CDR2 YYNGEE. For the CDR3, the DNA is TGTGCCAGCAGCGCTCGGACAGGGTCGGGCTATGGCTACACCTTC. Protein: CASSARTGSGYGYTF. Drawing the rest from reference TRBV9 and TRBJ1-2, the complete variable domain is DSGVTQTPKHLITATGQRVTLRCSPRSGDLSVYWYQQSLDQGLQFLIQYYNGEERAKGNILERFSAQQFPDLHSELNLSSLELGDSALYFCASSARTGSGYGYTFGSGTRLTVV.

The chain employs TRBV6-1 and TRBJ2-5; TRBD2 agrees at 11 bases. Gene TRBJ2-7 matches the end of the DNA better, so the J call may be wrong. Germline lookup yields CDR1 MNHNS and CDR2 SASEGT. This CDR3 has 17 residues. CDR3 DNA sequence: TGTGCCAGCAGTGAAGGTGGTCCTAGCGGGAGGTGGTACGAGCAGTACTTC. This translates into CASSEGGPSGRWYEQYF.

The chain carries TRBV14 and TRBJ2-5, with D unresolved. This CDR3 spans 11 amino acids. Trimming stripped 3 bases from V and 6 bases from J, with 5 bases between. In germline, CDR1 is SGHDN, CDR2 FVKESK. In DNA, the CDR3 is TGTGCCAGCAGCCATGCGCAGACCCAGTACTTC. It translates to CASSHAQTQYF.

The chain couples TRBV9 to TRBJ2-5, with 9 nucleotides matching TRBD1. Germline trimming cut 3 bases from V and 0 bases from J; bases unmatched to any gene: 6. The CDR3 is made up of 16 amino acids. The V gene's germline CDR1 is SGDLS and CDR2 YYNGEE. The CDR3 DNA reads TGTGCCAGCAGCGAGCGACAGGGGGGTTACCAAGAGACCCAGTACTTC. It translates to CASSERQGGYQETQYF.

The chain uses TRBV5-6 and TRBJ1-2, with 7 bases identical to TRBD1. CDR3 size: 15 residues. Germline assignment: CDR1 SGHDT and CDR2 YYEEEE. V dropped 3 bases and J dropped 4; count of bases not matched to a gene: 9. The CDR3 loop is CASSSRDSPSYGYTF. The CDR3, as DNA: TGTGCCAGCAGCTCCCGGGACAGTCCTTCCTATGGCTACACCTTC.

This chain's CDR3 is CASSPGGLALNEQYF. The CDR3 nucleotides read TGTGCCAGCAGCCCGGGGGGACTAGCTTTGAACGAGCAGTACTTC. This chain uses TRBV9 with TRBJ2-7; 9 bases are shared with TRBD2. The V gene's germline CDR1 is SGDLS and CDR2 YYNGEE. This CDR3 contains 15 residues. The ends lost 4 bases at V and 5 bases at J; junction bases unmatched: 10.

The J gene is TRBJ2-3, the V gene TRBV19; 8 bases fit TRBD2. Germline assignment: CDR1 LNHDA and CDR2 SQIVND (reference sequence). V dropped 3 bases and J dropped 2; count of bases not matched to a gene: 7. The CDR3 loop spans 16 amino acids. The CDR3, as DNA: TGTGCCAGTAGTATTGAGACTAGCGATTACACAGATACGCAGTATTTT. Translation gives CASSIETSDYTDTQYF. Drawing the rest from reference TRBV19 and TRBJ2-3, the complete variable domain is DGGITQSPKYLFRKEGQNVTLSCEQNLNHDAMYWYRQDPGQGLRLIYYSQIVNDFQKGDIAEGYSVSREKKESFPLTVTSAQKNPTAFYLCASSIETSDYTDTQYFGPGTRLTVL.

The chain has TRBV19 and TRBJ2-2, with D perhaps matching TRBD1 (6 bases). V gave up 5 bases and J gave up 8 bases, with 18 bases separating them. Looked up from germline, CDR1 is LNHDA and CDR2 is SQIVND (reference sequence). The CDR3 runs to 15 residues. CDR3 region: CASSPTGSPVGELFF. The CDR3 DNA reads TGTGCCAGTAGTCCAACAGGGTCGCCAGTGGGGGAGCTGTTTTTT.

This clone was detected only a few times. CDR3: CASSWDSSYEQYF. The CDR3 bases are TGTGCCAGCAGTTGGGACAGTTCCTACGAGCAGTACTTC. V is TRBV27 and J is TRBJ2-7, with 7 bases that match TRBD1. This CDR3 has 13 residues. Germline lookup yields CDR1 MNHEY and CDR2 SMNVEV (reference sequence). V was clipped by 4 bases and J by 1 base; unmatched bases: 1.

The chain recombines TRBV14 with TRBJ2-4, with D perhaps matching TRBD2 (5 bases). CDR1 and CDR2 from the germline V gene are SGHDN and FVKESK. Between the trimmed V and J ends, which lost 4 bases and 9 bases, there was a span of 16 bases. There are 14 residues in the CDR3. The CDR3 sequence is CASSPIEGVGIQYF. CDR3 nucleotide sequence: TGTGCCAGCAGCCCCATCGAGGGCGTTGGCATTCAGTACTTC.

The CDR3 loop reads CASSWSGGTYNEQFF. Written as DNA, the CDR3 is TGTGCCAGCAGTTGGAGCGGGGGGACCTACAATGAGCAGTTCTTC. This chain links TRBV27 with TRBJ2-1, with TRBD2 matching over 9 bases. V lost 4 bases, J lost 2 bases, and 3 bases stayed unmatched. Germline V gene data show CDR1 as MNHEY and CDR2 as SMNVEV (reference sequence). The CDR3 totals 15 residues.

This clone was detected a few times. V is TRBV10-3 and J is TRBJ2-1; 7 bases are a match to TRBD1. Germline trimming cut 6 bases from V and 6 bases from J; bases unmatched to any gene: 2. CDR1 is ENHRY, CDR2 SYGVKD, per germline. The CDR3 spans 12 residues. The CDR3 sequence: CAIRQGSNEQFF. The DNA of the CDR3 is TGTGCCATCAGACAGGGGAGCAATGAGCAGTTCTTC.

The chain couples TRBV19 to TRBJ2-7; possibly TRBD2 for D (5 bases). CDR3 size: 13 residues. Germline loops: CDR1 LNHDA, CDR2 SQIVND (reference sequence). With 8 bases removed from V and 5 bases from J, the gap between germline ends came to 16 bases. DNA of the CDR3: TGTGCCAGTGATGGGGAGAGGGTGGACGAGCAGTACTTC. Its translation is CASDGERVDEQYF.